These 28 T cell receptor beta chains originate from one sample sequenced in a study of cytomegalovirus exposure and HLA in healthy donors. PCR was performed using 60 Vbeta and 13 Jbeta primers. TCRdb's copy holds only in-frame clones and misses some; the assay was immunoSEQ multiplex PCR. The profile covers 95,000 to 130,000 clones, with around 10% appearing a single time and less than 4% taken by the ten largest. Source material: PBMCs. Receptor source: a man under 40 in good health and CMV-seronegative.

This clone has more than one count but fewer than ten. The gene calls are TRBV7-6 and TRBJ2-5; D gene uncertain. V was pared by 4 bases and J by 4 bases, with 10 bases between. The CDR3 has 13 amino acids. Germline V gene sequence: CDR1 SGHVS, CDR2 FNYEAQ. This chain's CDR3 is CASSSAGGETQYF. The CDR3 DNA is TGTGCCAGCAGCTCCGCCGGTGGAGAGACCCAGTACTTC.

This clone was recorded a few times. The chain employs TRBV29-1 and TRBJ1-1; 7 nucleotides align to TRBD1. The CDR3 runs 12 residues. Germline CDR1 reads SQVTM; CDR2 reads ANQGSEA. V lost 4 bases to trimming and J lost 4 bases; unmatched junction nucleotides: 3. In DNA, the CDR3 is TGCAGCGTTGGGGCAGGGGGCACTGAAGCTTTCTTT. Translated: CSVGAGGTEAFF. The full variable domain, with the rest looked up from reference TRBV29-1 and TRBJ1-1, is SAVISQKPSRDICQRGTSLTIQCQVDSQVTMMFWYRQQPGQSLTLIATANQGSEATYESGFVIDKFPISRPNLTFSTLTVSNMSPEDSSIYLCSVGAGGTEAFFGQGTRLTVV.

This clone showed up just a few times. The chain has TRBV10-3 and TRBJ1-1; D unclear. Germline V CDR1 and CDR2: ENHRY, SYGVKD. The CDR3 runs 14 residues. The V end lost 5 bases, the J end lost 0 bases, and 10 bases lay between the germline ends. The CDR3 DNA reads as TGTGCCATCAGTCAAGGACTGATGAACACTGAAGCTTTCTTT. Translation gives CAISQGLMNTEAFF.

This chain uses TRBV28 with TRBJ2-5, with 10 bases aligning to TRBD2. Trimming at V came to 8 bases and at J to 4 bases, leaving 4 bases not matched to a gene. CDR3 length: 13 residues. Germline CDR1 MDHEN, CDR2 SYDVKM. The CDR3 bases are TGTGCCAGCGGGTTAGCGGGAGGAGAGACCCAGTACTTC. Translated, it gives CASGLAGGETQYF.

The chain employs TRBV7-8 and TRBJ1-2; 7 nucleotides agree with TRBD1. The junction had 5 bases not matched to a gene; V was cut back by 1 base and J by 3 bases. Per germline, CDR1 SGHVS and CDR2 FQNEAQ. The CDR3 contains 15 residues. In DNA form, the CDR3 reads TGTGCCAGCAGCTTAGGAGGGGGCCCGGACTATGGCTACACCTTC. It is translated as CASSLGGGPDYGYTF.

The rearrangement links TRBV11-3 to TRBJ2-5; the match to TRBD1 covers 8 bases. The CDR3 is 15 amino acids. The J segment lost 5 bases and the V segment lost 2 bases, leaving 7 bases of the junction unmatched. Germline V gives CDR1 SGHNT, CDR2 YENEEA. The CDR3 region is CASSLYPGGDETQYF. DNA for the CDR3: TGTGCCAGCAGCTTATACCCAGGGGGCGATGAGACCCAGTACTTC.

The chain carries TRBV2 and TRBJ1-5; the D is unclear. The germline V gene encodes CDR1 SNHLY and CDR2 FYNNEI. This CDR3 region has 13 residues. The germline V and J ends were trimmed by 4 bases and 7 bases, with 11 bases remaining between them. CDR3 loop: CASSVGLEQPQHF. In DNA form, the CDR3 reads TGTGCCAGCAGTGTAGGTCTGGAGCAGCCCCAGCATTTT.

This clone was picked up a small number of times. The chain uses TRBV7-6 and TRBJ2-5, with TRBD2 identical over 15 bases. In germline, CDR1 is SGHVS, CDR2 FNYEAQ. J lost 4 bases, V lost 7 bases, and 7 bases had no gene match. The CDR3 covers 16 residues. Here the CDR3 reads CASTRTSGRAGETQYF. For the CDR3, the DNA is TGTGCCAGCACCAGGACTAGCGGGAGGGCAGGAGAGACCCAGTACTTC.

The rearrangement uses TRBV28 and TRBJ2-7; D is perhaps TRBD1 (5 bases). The V gene lost 6 bases and the J gene lost 1 base, with 13 bases spanning the gap. This CDR3 comprises 14 residues. The germline CDR1 and CDR2 sequences are MDHEN and SYDVKM. CDR3 protein: CASRQITGSYEQYF. The CDR3 coding sequence is TGTGCCAGCAGACAAATAACAGGATCCTACGAGCAGTACTTC.

Only a few counts were recorded for this clone. The chain is built from TRBV10-3 and TRBJ1-1, with a tentative D call TRBD1 (6 bases). Germline assignment: CDR1 ENHRY and CDR2 SYGVKD. V gave up 7 bases and J gave up 6 bases, with 21 bases separating them. The CDR3 runs to 15 residues. CDR3 sequence: CAIKGGGQYGSEAFF. Here the CDR3 DNA reads TGTGCCATCAAAGGGGGGGGCCAGTATGGGTCTGAAGCTTTCTTT.

The V call is TRBV5-6, the J call TRBJ2-7; 9 positions match TRBD2. CDR1 and CDR2 (germline): SGHDT, YYEEEE. This CDR3 is built from 15 residues. V shed 3 bases and J 4 bases; nucleotides not matched to a gene: 8. The CDR3 DNA follows: TGTGCCAGCAGCTGGGGGCTAGCGGGAATGTACGAGCAGTACTTC. Translation: CASSWGLAGMYEQYF.

The genes are TRBV9 and TRBJ2-1, with D maybe TRBD1 (6 bases). Trimming cost V 0 bases and J 0 bases, with 7 bases left between them. CDR1 and CDR2 (germline): SGDLS, YYNGEE. CDR3 size: 15 residues. CDR3 DNA: TGTGCCAGCAGCGTAGCAGGGGACTCCTACAATGAGCAGTTCTTC. It encodes CASSVAGDSYNEQFF.

This clone was seen a few times. The chain links TRBV7-8 to TRBJ1-3; D not resolved. The CDR3 consists of 16 residues. CDR1 and CDR2 (germline): SGHVS, FQNEAQ. Trimming left V 2 bases short and J 4 bases short, with 15 bases between. CDR3 sequence (DNA): TGTGCCAGCAGCTTATCCGGTCCAAGCCCCGGAAACACCATATATTTT. Protein product: CASSLSGPSPGNTIYF. The full variable domain, rest sourced from reference TRBV7-8 and TRBJ1-3, is GAGVSQSPRYKVAKRGQDVALRCDPISGHVSLFWYQQALGQGPEFLTYFQNEAQLDKSGLPSDRFFAERPEGSVSTLKIQRTQQEDSAVYLCASSLSGPSPGNTIYFGEGSWLTVV.

The genes are TRBV6-1 and TRBJ2-7, with no clear D. CDR1 is MNHNS, CDR2 SASEGT, per germline. The CDR3 totals 13 residues. V was clipped by 3 bases and J by 1 base, with 7 bases between them. The CDR3 loop reads CASSESGSYEQYF. CDR3 nucleotides: TGTGCCAGCAGTGAGTCCGGGTCCTACGAGCAGTACTTC.

The chain is built from TRBV30 and TRBJ1-1; 9 bases match TRBD1. This CDR3 comprises 13 residues. V lost 8 bases to trimming and J lost 3 bases; unmatched junction nucleotides: 7. Germline loops: CDR1 GTSNPN, CDR2 SVGIG (reference sequence). The CDR3 spells CARTGEGDTEAFF. CDR3 DNA sequence: TGTGCCCGGACAGGGGAGGGAGACACTGAAGCTTTCTTT. Together with reference TRBV30 and TRBJ1-1, the CDR3 gives the full variable domain: SQTIHQWPATLVQPVGSPLSLECTVEGTSNPNLYWYRQAAGRGLQLLFYSVGIGQISSEVPQNLSASRPQDRQFILSSKKLLLSDSGFYLCARTGEGDTEAFFGQGTRLTVV.

This clone turned up a few times. The J gene is TRBJ2-5, the V gene TRBV20-1, with D unclear. Trimming removed 0 bases from V and 5 bases from J, with 4 bases in between. CDR3 length: 11 amino acids. Germline loops: CDR1 DFQATT, CDR2 SNEGSKA (reference sequence). The CDR3, as DNA: TGCAGTGCTAGAGATCAGGAGACCCAGTACTTC. This encodes CSARDQETQYF.

This sequence joins TRBV4-1 and TRBJ1-1, with D tentatively TRBD1 (5 bases). V was cut by 4 bases and J by 4 bases, with 13 bases left in between. The CDR3 spans 14 residues. The germline V gene has CDR1 MGHRA and CDR2 YSYEKL. The CDR3 nucleotides read TGCGCCAGCAGCCTTGCAGGGAGGGGCACTGAAGCTTTCTTT. Its protein is CASSLAGRGTEAFF.

V and J are TRBV2 and TRBJ1-5, with D uncertain. CDR3 length equals 13 residues. V was trimmed by 7 bases and J by 5 bases, leaving 12 bases between them. The germline V gene encodes CDR1 SNHLY and CDR2 FYNNEI. The CDR3 region has the DNA TGTGCCAGCAATGTTGATCGAGATCAGCCCCAGCATTTT. Translating it yields CASNVDRDQPQHF.

Sample share makes this clone medium-sized. This chain connects TRBV6-5 to TRBJ2-7; D possibly corresponds to TRBD1 (6 bases). CDR1 MNHEY and CDR2 SVGAGI come from the germline V gene. Trimming took 7 bases from V and 1 from J, leaving 11 bases between them. The CDR3 has 13 residues. The CDR3: CASKRTESYEQYF. The DNA for the CDR3 is TGTGCCAGCAAGAGGACAGAGTCCTACGAGCAGTACTTC.

The sample holds a few counts of this clone. This chain uses TRBV19 with TRBJ1-2, with 10 bases matching TRBD1. The CDR3 totals 16 residues. CDR1 is LNHDA, CDR2 SQIVND, per germline (reference sequence). V was pared by 3 bases and J by 8 bases, with 12 bases of the junction left unmatched. CDR3 sequence: CASSILLDRGRGGYTF. As DNA, the CDR3 is TGTGCCAGTAGTATCCTCCTCGACAGGGGGCGCGGGGGCTACACCTTC. Together with reference TRBV19 and TRBJ1-2, the CDR3 gives the full variable domain: DGGITQSPKYLFRKEGQNVTLSCEQNLNHDAMYWYRQDPGQGLRLIYYSQIVNDFQKGDIAEGYSVSREKKESFPLTVTSAQKNPTAFYLCASSILLDRGRGGYTFGSGTRLTVV.

The chain recombines TRBV25-1 with TRBJ2-2, with TRBD2 identical over 11 bases. Germline CDR1 and CDR2: MGHDK and SYGVNS. The CDR3 contains 17 residues. The J segment lost 0 bases and the V segment lost 4 bases, leaving 4 bases of the junction unmatched. This CDR3 reads CASSATSGSPNTGELFF. The CDR3 DNA is TGTGCCAGCAGTGCTACTAGCGGGAGTCCGAACACCGGGGAGCTGTTTTTT.

J is TRBJ1-2 and V is TRBV7-9; D is uncertain. Germline assignment: CDR1 SEHNR and CDR2 FQNEAQ (reference sequence). Trimming took off 8 bases at V and 8 bases at J, with 12 bases between the two ends. The CDR3 has 11 residues. DNA of the CDR3: TGTGCCAGCGGATCCGGAGGCGGCTACACCTTC. It encodes CASGSGGGYTF.

The chain is built from TRBV9 and TRBJ2-7, with a tentative D call TRBD1 (6 bases). V was clipped by 0 bases and J by 4 bases, with 17 bases between them. The CDR3 consists of 16 residues. Germline lookup yields CDR1 SGDLS and CDR2 YYNGEE. The CDR3 reads CASSVGSGTPSYEQYF. Here the CDR3 DNA reads TGTGCCAGCAGCGTAGGTTCTGGGACACCATCTTACGAGCAGTACTTC. The whole variable domain, remainder taken from reference TRBV9 and TRBJ2-7, is DSGVTQTPKHLITATGQRVTLRCSPRSGDLSVYWYQQSLDQGLQFLIQYYNGEERAKGNILERFSAQQFPDLHSELNLSSLELGDSALYFCASSVGSGTPSYEQYFGPGTRLTVT.

The CDR3 sequence is CASSTGQGAEKLFF. In DNA, the CDR3 is TGTGCCAGCAGTACCGGACAGGGAGCTGAAAAACTGTTTTTT. V and J are TRBV6-5 and TRBJ1-4, with 8 nucleotides matching TRBD1. CDR1 and CDR2 (germline): MNHEY, SVGAGI. The V and J ends lost 5 bases and 7 bases, in that order; junction bases with no gene match: 6. The CDR3 is 14 residues long.

The rearrangement uses TRBV5-6 and TRBJ2-1; D uncertain. Trimming stripped 4 bases from V and 9 bases from J, with 8 bases between. CDR1 and CDR2 from the germline V gene are SGHDT and YYEEEE. There are 11 residues in the CDR3. In nucleotides, the CDR3 is TGTGCCAGCAGCGCGGTAGGTGAGCAGTTCTTC. Translation gives CASSAVGEQFF.

This clone was picked up a small number of times. The chain is built from TRBV30 and TRBJ2-7; a possible D gene is TRBD1 (5 bases). In germline, CDR1 is GTSNPN, CDR2 SVGIG (reference sequence). This CDR3 is built from 13 residues. V was pared by 5 bases and J by 2 bases, with 13 bases between. CDR3 loop: CAWQFRAAYEQYF. DNA of the CDR3: TGTGCCTGGCAGTTCAGGGCCGCCTACGAGCAGTACTTC.

There are a few counts of this clone. V gene TRBV19 combines with J gene TRBJ1-1, with 7 bases fitting TRBD1. Germline CDR1 and CDR2: LNHDA and SQIVND (reference sequence). The CDR3 is made up of 14 amino acids. After removal of 6 bases from V and 6 bases from J, the junction contained 10 bases not matched to a gene. The CDR3 nucleotides are TGTGCCAGTAGCGGGGGACAGCAGTTATCTGAAGCTTTCTTT. Amino acid sequence: CASSGGQQLSEAFF.

The J gene is TRBJ2-5, the V gene TRBV19, with unresolved D. The CDR3 has 11 amino acids. Germline CDR1 is LNHDA and CDR2 is SQIVND (reference sequence). Trimming cost V 5 bases and J 2 bases, with 3 bases left between them. The CDR3 sequence: CASSSQETQYF. CDR3 nucleotides: TGTGCCAGTAGTTCTCAAGAGACCCAGTACTTC. The whole variable domain, filled in from reference TRBV19 and TRBJ2-5, reads DGGITQSPKYLFRKEGQNVTLSCEQNLNHDAMYWYRQDPGQGLRLIYYSQIVNDFQKGDIAEGYSVSREKKESFPLTVTSAQKNPTAFYLCASSSQETQYFGPGTRLLVL.